This T cell receptor beta chain derives from a study of blood T cells in healthy people across ages. Per-sample PBMC isolation yielded at least 7 million cells. This CDR3 region has 11 residues. Germline CDR1 is SQVTM and CDR2 is ANQGSEA. V was cut by 2 bases and J by 3 bases, with 5 bases left in between. In the case of this clonotype: One base away lies a much larger clone, so this may be a sequencing read error.

The use of a sample-barcoded 5' primer and a J-beta primer mix characterized a second PCR of roughly 6 to 11 cycles. The template-switch adaptor was a 5' adaptor with 12 random nucleotides. It tagged each cDNA molecule. There were at least 3 million CDR3-containing paired-end reads obtained from each sample. TCRdb redid the calling of the 5' RACE reads with MiXCR, one entry per CDR3 protein. The sample holds some 710,000 distinct CDR3 sequences; about 45% are singletons and the top ten take 15% to 20%. V usage is TRBV29-1 and J usage is TRBJ2-7, with D uncertain. Sequenced sample: blood. This clonotype originated in a man older than 75 in good health. The CDR3 loop is CSVERSYEQYF. CDR3 DNA: TGCAGCGTTGAAAGGAGCTACGAGCAGTACTTC.